The 29 T cell receptor beta chains listed next were all sequenced from one sample in a study of blood T cell repertoires in COVID-19 (dated by TCRdb to the early 2020s). The library relied on the immunoSEQ multiplex PCR assay. TCRdb re-hosts the immuneACCESS table, in-frame sequences only. Its copies lack some clones; in the studies checked, an unresolved V gene accounts for under half of them, and the cause for the rest is not known. In this sample the table shows some 240,000 clones, approximately 89% of which occur a single time. Together, the top ten hold 2.5% to 3.5% of the sample. The sequenced material came from PBMCs or T cells enriched from blood (not recorded which). The receptors originated from a woman between 35 and 50 years old who had been exposed to COVID-19.

The chain uses TRBV30 and TRBJ2-7; 8 bases map to TRBD1. This CDR3 has 12 residues. The germline gives CDR1 GTSNPN, CDR2 SVGIG (reference sequence). V was pared by 5 bases and J by 5 bases, with 5 bases of the junction left unmatched. CDR3 amino acids: CAWGSDRDEQYV. The CDR3 coding sequence is TGTGCCTGGGGATCGGACAGGGACGAGCAGTACGTC.

V gene TRBV7-3 combines with J gene TRBJ2-7; 12 nucleotides match TRBD2. Germline V gene lookup returns CDR1 SGHTA and CDR2 FQGTGA. V was pared by 5 bases and J by 7 bases, with 12 bases of the junction left unmatched. This CDR3 is 16 amino acids long. CDR3 loop: CASSPGSPSGGGEQYF. The CDR3 DNA reads as TGTGCCAGCAGCCCCGGCAGTCCTAGCGGGGGGGGTGAGCAGTACTTC.

This clone was seen only once. CDR3 in amino acids: CAIIRGRNTIYF. The CDR3 region has the DNA TGTGCCATAATCAGGGGGCGCAACACCATATATTTT. V gene TRBV11-3 combines with J gene TRBJ1-3; 8 bases fit TRBD1. The CDR3 runs to 12 residues. Germline lookup yields CDR1 SGHNT and CDR2 YENEEA. With V trimmed by 10 bases and J by 7 bases, 6 bases remained unmatched.

The gene calls are TRBV4-3 and TRBJ2-1, with D possibly being TRBD2 (5 bases). The germline V and J ends were trimmed by 0 bases and 13 bases, with 16 bases remaining between them. This CDR3 is built from 14 residues. CDR1 is LGHNA and CDR2 is YSLEER in the germline V gene. CDR3 residues: CASSQDRTDRPQFF. The CDR3 DNA reads TGCGCCAGCAGCCAAGATAGGACTGATCGACCCCAGTTCTTC.

The rearrangement links TRBV5-5 to TRBJ2-7; 7 nucleotides agree with TRBD1. The CDR3 is made up of 13 amino acids. J gave up 1 base and V 7 bases, and 5 bases lay outside the gene matches. Germline V gene sequence: CDR1 SGHKS, CDR2 YYEKEE (reference sequence). Here the CDR3 DNA reads TGTGCCAGCCGGGACAGTACTTCCTACGAGCAGTACTTC. This translates into CASRDSTSYEQYF.

The V call is TRBV6-2 or TRBV6-3, the J call TRBJ1-2; TRBD1 might be the D (5 bases). Trimming stripped 5 bases from V and 4 bases from J, with 11 bases between. Germline values: CDR1 MNHEY, CDR2 SVGEGT. The CDR3 loop spans 13 amino acids. Here the CDR3 reads CASSDQGSYGYTF. DNA of the CDR3: TGTGCCAGCAGTGACCAGGGAAGCTATGGCTACACCTTC.

The V call is TRBV7-9, the J call TRBJ2-1; TRBD2 is a possible D gene (6 bases). CDR1 is SEHNR and CDR2 is FQNEAQ in the germline V gene (reference sequence). Trimming removed 3 bases from V and 6 bases from J, with 24 bases in between. The CDR3 spans 18 residues. The chain's CDR3 is CASSFRWSLASETNEQFF. The CDR3 nucleotides read TGTGCCAGCAGCTTTAGGTGGTCTTTGGCTAGCGAGACCAATGAGCAGTTCTTC.

The rearrangement uses TRBV7-8 and TRBJ2-5, with D possibly TRBD1 on 6 matching bases. With 5 bases removed from V and 5 bases from J, the gap between germline ends came to 18 bases. CDR3 size: 15 residues. In germline, CDR1 is SGHVS, CDR2 FQNEAQ. CDR3 sequence (DNA): TGTGCCAGCAGCCCTCGGACAGTCAAAACGGAGACCCAGTACTTC. Its translation: CASSPRTVKTETQYF.

The V and J genes are TRBV7-9 and TRBJ2-5, with D perhaps matching TRBD1 (5 bases). Germline V gene lookup returns CDR1 SEHNR and CDR2 FQNEAQ (reference sequence). Trimming stripped 5 bases from V and 2 bases from J, with 6 bases between. This CDR3 has 12 amino acids. In DNA, the CDR3 is TGTGCCAGCAGCGACAGTCAAGAGACCCAGTACTTC. This sequence encodes CASSDSQETQYF.

The gene calls are TRBV2 and TRBJ1-2; 7 nucleotides line up with TRBD1. CDR1 and CDR2 from the germline V gene are SNHLY and FYNNEI. The CDR3 totals 15 residues. Unmatched junction bases numbered 8, after V lost 2 bases and J lost 5 bases. The DNA for the CDR3 is TGTGCCAGCAGTGAAAGTTTAGGGGGCGGGTATGGCTACACCTTC. Protein product: CASSESLGGGYGYTF.

This clone was seen only a few times. The J gene is TRBJ2-3, the V gene TRBV28; 11 bases line up with TRBD2. Germline V CDR1 and CDR2: MDHEN, SYDVKM. V gave up 4 bases and J gave up 0 bases; unmatched junction bases: 12. This CDR3 is built from 19 residues. The CDR3 DNA sequence: TGTGCCAGCAGTTCCTCCGGGACTAGCGGATTCACTAGCACAGATACGCAGTATTTT. Amino acid sequence: CASSSSGTSGFTSTDTQYF.

The genes are TRBV5-4 and TRBJ1-1, with D perhaps TRBD1 (6 bases). Germline values: CDR1 SGHNT, CDR2 YYREEE (reference sequence). This CDR3 is built from 15 residues. V was cut by 4 bases and J by 7 bases, with 20 bases left in between. This CDR3 is CASSRIPDRSGEAFF. The CDR3, as DNA: TGTGCCAGCAGCCGCATACCCGACAGGAGTGGTGAAGCTTTCTTT.

V usage is TRBV6-4 and J usage is TRBJ2-3; D is possibly TRBD2 (6 bases). Germline V gives CDR1 MRHNA, CDR2 SNTAGT. Trimming cost V 9 bases and J 6 bases, with 22 bases left between them. The length of the CDR3 is 15 residues. In DNA form, the CDR3 reads TGTGCCAGAGGGTGGGACTGTACCTCGGGGGATACGCAGTATTTT. It yields the protein CARGWDCTSGDTQYF.

The V and J genes are TRBV18 and TRBJ2-1, with 7 bases matching TRBD2. The germline V gene has CDR1 KGHSH and CDR2 LQKENI. Losses at the gene ends were 6 bases for V and 8 bases for J; bases not matched to a gene: 19. This CDR3 has 17 amino acids. The DNA of the CDR3 is TGTGCCAGCTCCACGAGGCGCGGGACTATAATTTCCGATGAGCAGTTCTTC. Protein product: CASSTRRGTIISDEQFF.

This chain joins TRBV7-3 and TRBJ1-2; 9 nucleotides align to TRBD1. The CDR3 sequence is 15 residues long. Looked up from germline, CDR1 is SGHTA and CDR2 is FQGTGA. Germline trimming cut 1 base from V and 7 bases from J; bases unmatched to any gene: 7. The CDR3 is CASSLIGTGNGGYTF. The CDR3 DNA reads TGTGCCAGCAGCTTAATAGGGACAGGGAACGGTGGCTACACCTTC.

The rearrangement links TRBV4-2 to TRBJ1-2, with no clear D. This CDR3 has 13 residues. Trimming took 0 bases from V and 7 from J, leaving 9 bases between them. Germline V gene sequence: CDR1 LGHNA, CDR2 YNFKEQ. CDR3 coding DNA: TGTGCCAGCAGCCAAGATTCGGGAATTGGCTACACCTTC. It encodes CASSQDSGIGYTF.

The rearrangement links TRBV19 to TRBJ1-2, with D unclear. The CDR3 extends over 15 amino acids. Trimming pared 7 bases from V and 3 bases from J, leaving 18 bases between. Germline V CDR1 and CDR2: LNHDA, SQIVND (reference sequence). CDR3 bases: TGTGCCAGTAAGGTGATCGGGAGTCGCGACTATGGCTACACCTTC. Its protein is CASKVIGSRDYGYTF.

The sample holds a few counts of this clone. This chain connects TRBV28 to TRBJ1-6; D is uncertain. The CDR3 totals 20 residues. Germline V CDR1 and CDR2: MDHEN, SYDVKM. V lost 5 bases, J lost 4 bases, and 27 bases lay in between. In DNA form, the CDR3 reads TGTGCCAGCAGTCCTTTTTACGGCGAAACAGAAGTAAATTATAATTCACCCCTCCACTTT. Protein product: CASSPFYGETEVNYNSPLHF.

This chain links TRBV5-1 with TRBJ1-6, with D maybe TRBD1 (5 bases). Trimming took 0 bases from V and 1 from J, leaving 8 bases between them. Germline loops: CDR1 SGHRS, CDR2 YFSETQ. There are 16 residues in the CDR3. CDR3 nucleotides: TGCGCCAGCAGCTTGGAAAAGGGGTCCTATAATTCACCCCTCCACTTT. This encodes CASSLEKGSYNSPLHF. The complete variable domain, with remaining parts taken from reference TRBV5-1 and TRBJ1-6, reads KAGVTQTPRYLIKTRGQQVTLSCSPISGHRSVSWYQQTPGQGLQFLFEYFSETQRNKGNFPGRFSGRQFSNSRSEMNVSTLELGDSALYLCASSLEKGSYNSPLHFGNGTRLTVT.

The chain carries TRBV6-1 and TRBJ1-1; the match to TRBD1 covers 10 bases. This CDR3 region has 15 residues. V was clipped by 2 bases and J by 4 bases; unmatched bases: 4. Germline lookup yields CDR1 MNHNS and CDR2 SASEGT. CDR3 DNA sequence: TGTGCCAGCAGTGAATCGACAGGGGGCGGCACTGAAGCTTTCTTT. It yields the protein CASSESTGGGTEAFF.

This clone has more than one count but fewer than ten. This chain links TRBV30 with TRBJ1-5; no reliable D call. Trimming removed 1 base from V and 4 bases from J, with 14 bases in between. The CDR3 is made up of 15 amino acids. CDR1 is GTSNPN and CDR2 is SVGIG in the germline V gene (reference sequence). The CDR3, as DNA: TGTGCCTGGAGTGGTCGGGGTCGAGGGAATCAGCCCCAGCATTTT. This sequence encodes CAWSGRGRGNQPQHF. The complete variable domain, with remaining parts taken from reference TRBV30 and TRBJ1-5, reads SQTIHQWPATLVQPVGSPLSLECTVEGTSNPNLYWYRQAAGRGLQLLFYSVGIGQISSEVPQNLSASRPQDRQFILSSKKLLLSDSGFYLCAWSGRGRGNQPQHFGDGTRLSIL.

The V and J genes are TRBV3-1 (or the pseudogene TRBV3-2) and TRBJ1-2; 9 bases agree with TRBD1. Germline V gene sequence: CDR1 LGHDT, CDR2 YNNKEL (reference sequence). The trim removed 6 bases at V and 2 bases at J, leaving 4 bases unmatched. This CDR3 spans 14 amino acids. The CDR3, as DNA: TGTGCCAGCAGTGAGGGACAGGGAAACTATGGCTACACCTTC. The encoded protein is CASSEGQGNYGYTF.

V is TRBV6-5 and J is TRBJ1-5, with 12 bases lining up with TRBD1. The CDR3 is 15 amino acids. V was clipped by 6 bases and J by 5 bases; unmatched bases: 5. Germline loops: CDR1 MNHEY, CDR2 SVGAGI. The CDR3 loop reads CASSWDRGRDQPQHF. In nucleotides, the CDR3 is TGTGCCAGCAGCTGGGACAGGGGGCGCGATCAGCCCCAGCATTTT.

The chain couples TRBV5-4 to TRBJ2-3; possibly TRBD2 for D (5 bases). CDR3 length equals 16 residues. Germline loops: CDR1 SGHNT, CDR2 YYREEE (reference sequence). V shed 4 bases and J shed 1 base, with 16 bases lying between them. CDR3 protein: CASSPGGNSGTDTQYF. CDR3 bases: TGTGCCAGCAGCCCCGGTGGCAATAGCGGCACAGATACGCAGTATTTT.

This clone was counted a few times. The CDR3 reads CASSALETGNTGELFF. The DNA for the CDR3 is TGTGCCAGCAGCGCCTTAGAGACAGGAAACACCGGGGAGCTGTTTTTT. The chain recombines TRBV5-8 with TRBJ2-2; perhaps TRBD1 as D (6 bases). CDR3 length: 16 amino acids. V was clipped by 4 bases and J by 2 bases, with 15 bases between them. Germline V lookup: CDR1 SGHTS, CDR2 YDEGEE. Full variable domain (remainder filled in from reference TRBV5-8 and TRBJ2-2): EAGVTQSPTHLIKTRGQQATLRCSPISGHTSVYWYQQALGLGLQFLLWYDEGEERNRGNFPPRFSGRQFPNYSSELNVNALELEDSALYLCASSALETGNTGELFFGEGSRLTVL.

The J gene is TRBJ2-1, the V gene TRBV24-1; D is perhaps TRBD1 (5 bases). The V gene lost 3 bases and the J gene lost 7 bases, with 15 bases spanning the gap. The CDR3 consists of 15 residues. CDR1 KGHDR and CDR2 SFDVKD come from the germline V gene. The CDR3 region is CATSDLRRGLNEQFF. In nucleotides, the CDR3 is TGTGCCACCAGTGATCTGCGAAGGGGTCTGAATGAGCAGTTCTTC.

J is TRBJ2-5 and V is TRBV13; perhaps TRBD2 as D (5 bases). The ends were cut back, 5 bases at V and 2 bases at J, with 18 bases in the middle. Germline CDR1 PRHDT, CDR2 FYEKMQ (reference sequence). This CDR3 region has 16 residues. The DNA of the CDR3 is TGTGCCAGCAGCCCCTCCCGGGGAGCTCTTCAAGAGACCCAGTACTTC. Residues: CASSPSRGALQETQYF.

The chain joins TRBV28 to TRBJ2-2; tentative D call: TRBD1 (6 bases). With 6 bases removed from V and 5 bases from J, the gap between germline ends came to 10 bases. CDR3 length: 13 amino acids. Germline values: CDR1 MDHEN, CDR2 SYDVKM. In nucleotides, the CDR3 is TGTGCCAGCAGGATAGGGGGAACCGGGGAGCTGTTTTTT. This sequence encodes CASRIGGTGELFF.

CDR3 sequence reads: CASSEWNSGGIDNEQFF. The CDR3 DNA follows: TGTGCCAGCAGTGAGTGGAATTCGGGGGGGATTGACAATGAGCAGTTCTTC. The chain employs TRBV2 and TRBJ2-1, with 8 bases that match TRBD2. The CDR3 totals 17 residues. V shed 3 bases and J 5 bases; nucleotides not matched to a gene: 12. The germline CDR1 and CDR2 sequences are SNHLY and FYNNEI.